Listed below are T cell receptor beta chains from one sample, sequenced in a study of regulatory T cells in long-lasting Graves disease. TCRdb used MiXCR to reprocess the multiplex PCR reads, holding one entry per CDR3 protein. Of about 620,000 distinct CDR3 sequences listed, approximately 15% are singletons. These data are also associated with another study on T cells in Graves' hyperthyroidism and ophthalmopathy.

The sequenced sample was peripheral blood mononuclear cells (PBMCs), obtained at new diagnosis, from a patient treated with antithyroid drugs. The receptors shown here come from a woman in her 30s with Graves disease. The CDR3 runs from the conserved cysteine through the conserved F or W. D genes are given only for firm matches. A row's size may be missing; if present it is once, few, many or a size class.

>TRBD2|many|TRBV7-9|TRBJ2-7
TGTGCCAGCAGTGAACGGGGGGGGCTACGAGGAGAGCAGTACTTC
CASSERGGLRGEQYF
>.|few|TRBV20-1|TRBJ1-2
TGCAGTGCTAGAGATCAAGACCAGGCGGGCTACACCTTC
CSARDQDQAGYTF
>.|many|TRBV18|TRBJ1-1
TGTGCCAGCTCGCCTAAGGACACTGAAGCTTTCTTT
CASSPKDTEAFF
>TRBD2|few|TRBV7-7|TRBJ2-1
TGTGCTAGCAGCGCCGGGACTAGCGCCTACAATGAGCAGTTCTTC
CASSAGTSAYNEQFF
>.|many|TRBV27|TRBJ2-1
TGTGCCAGCAGTTTAGACGGATACAATGAGCAGTTCTTC
CASSLDGYNEQFF
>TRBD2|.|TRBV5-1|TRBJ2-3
TGCGCCAGCAGCCATTGGACTAGCGGGAGGTTCGGATCAGATACGCAGTATTTT
CASSHWTSGRFGSDTQYF
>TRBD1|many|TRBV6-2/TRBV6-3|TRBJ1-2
TGTGCCAGCAGTTACTCGACTCAGGGGGCAGGCTATGGCTACACCTTC
CASSYSTQGAGYGYTF
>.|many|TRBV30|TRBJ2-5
TGTGCCTGGAAAGGGAAGATGCAGGAGACCCAGTACTTC
CAWKGKMQETQYF
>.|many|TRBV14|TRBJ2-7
TGTGCCAGCAGCCAAGGCATGGGACGTGAGGGACCGCCAGACTTC
CASSQGMGREGPPDF
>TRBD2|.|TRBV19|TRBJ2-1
TGTGCCAGTACCCCGGACAGGGCCGGGACTAGCGGAGCTCTCTACAATGAGCAGTTCTTC
CASTPDRAGTSGALYNEQFF
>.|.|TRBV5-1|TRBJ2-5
TGCGCCAGCAGCTTGTCCGGGGTCCGGCCCCAAGAGACCCAGTACTTC
CASSLSGVRPQETQYF
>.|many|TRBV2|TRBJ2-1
TGTGCCAGCAGTGAAGCTGGCCTAGTGACCTACAATGAGCAGTTCTTC
CASSEAGLVTYNEQFF
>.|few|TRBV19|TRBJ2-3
TGTGCCAGTAGCCGGGTTGTAAGCACAGATACGCAGTATTTT
CASSRVVSTDTQYF
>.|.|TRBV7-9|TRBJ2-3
TGCGCCAGCAGCCAAGTCGCTGCTTTCACAGATACGCAGTATTTT
CASSQVAAFTDTQYF
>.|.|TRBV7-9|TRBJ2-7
TGTGCCAGCAGCTTCGGACAGTGGGGAGCCGAGCAGTACTTC
CASSFGQWGAEQYF
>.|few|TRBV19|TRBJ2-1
TGTGCCAGTAGGCAAAATTGGGGCCTTCGATCATACAATGAGCAGTTCTTC
CASRQNWGLRSYNEQFF
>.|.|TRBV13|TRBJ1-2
TGTGCCAGCAGCTTAGGACAGGCCGGGGGTGGCTACACCTTC
CASSLGQAGGGYTF
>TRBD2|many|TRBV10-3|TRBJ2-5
TGTGCCACCGGAGGGGGACTAGCGGGAGGGTCAGAGACCCAGTACTTC
CATGGGLAGGSETQYF
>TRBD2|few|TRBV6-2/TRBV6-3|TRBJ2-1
TGTGCCAGCACTTATAGCGGGAGTAAGCCCTACAATGAGCAGTTCTTC
CASTYSGSKPYNEQFF
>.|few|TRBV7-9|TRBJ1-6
TGTGCCAGCAGCGATCAGGGCGGTTATTCACCCCTCCACTTT
CASSDQGGYSPLHF
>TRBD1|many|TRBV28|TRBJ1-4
TGTGCCAGCAGTTTAAAGGGACAGGAAAAACTGTTTTTT
CASSLKGQEKLFF
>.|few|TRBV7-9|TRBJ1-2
TGTGCAAAACTTACAGTTGATCGCGGCTACACCTTC
CAKLTVDRGYTF
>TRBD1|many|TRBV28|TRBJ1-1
TGTGCCAGCATCCCAGGGGGCCCGTTATCGGACACTGAAGCTTTCTTT
CASIPGGPLSDTEAFF
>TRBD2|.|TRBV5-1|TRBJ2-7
TGCGCCAGCAGCTTGGGAGCGGGAGCCGACGAGCAGTACTTC
CASSLGAGADEQYF
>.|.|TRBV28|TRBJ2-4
TGTGCCAGCAGTTCGGTGGGGAACCTGAATAAAAACATTCAGTACTTC
CASSSVGNLNKNIQYF
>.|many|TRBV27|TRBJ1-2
TGTGCCAGCAGTTTATCAACGGGGTGGGTTTATGGCTACACCTTC
CASSLSTGWVYGYTF
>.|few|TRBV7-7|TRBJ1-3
TGTGCTAGCAGCTTAGGAAGGGGGAGTGGAAACACCATATATTTT
CASSLGRGSGNTIYF
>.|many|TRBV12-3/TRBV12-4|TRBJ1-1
TGTGCCAGCAGTTCCCACGGCGGCGCGAACACTGAAGCTTTCTTT
CASSSHGGANTEAFF
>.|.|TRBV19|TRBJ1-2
TGTGCCAGTACCGAGAGGTGGGATCCAAATGGACACTATGGCTACACCTTC
CASTERWDPNGHYGYTF
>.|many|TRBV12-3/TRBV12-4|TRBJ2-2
TGTGCCAGCAGTTTCCGGCAGCTGATAAACACCGGGGAGCTGTTTTTT
CASSFRQLINTGELFF
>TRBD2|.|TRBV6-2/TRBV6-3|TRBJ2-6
TGTGCCAGCTTAGCGGGGGATTACTCTGGGGCCAACGTCCTGACTTTC
CASLAGDYSGANVLTF
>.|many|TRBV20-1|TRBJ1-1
TGCAGTCCCCTCTCAGGTAGGGACACTGAAGCTTTCTTT
CSPLSGRDTEAFF
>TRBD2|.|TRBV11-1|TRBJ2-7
TGTGCCAGCTCACCGCCCCGGGGACTAGCGGGAGAAGAACTCTACGAGCAGTACTTC
CASSPPRGLAGEELYEQYF
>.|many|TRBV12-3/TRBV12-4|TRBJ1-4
TGTGCCAGCAGAGGGGACACCGGATGGGGTGAAAAACTGTTTTTT
CASRGDTGWGEKLFF
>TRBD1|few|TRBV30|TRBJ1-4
TGTGCCTGGAGCCTAGGGGGCGAAAAACTGTTTTTT
CAWSLGGEKLFF
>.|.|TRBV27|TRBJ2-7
TGTGCCAGCAGTTCCTTCGGTCCCAGCTACGAGCAGTACTTC
CASSSFGPSYEQYF
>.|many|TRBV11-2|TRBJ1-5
TGTGCCAGCAGGAGGCAGGGAGATCAGCCCCAGCATTTT
CASRRQGDQPQHF
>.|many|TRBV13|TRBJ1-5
TGTGCCAGCAGCTCCCGAATTGGAGGGCCCCAGCATTTT
CASSSRIGGPQHF
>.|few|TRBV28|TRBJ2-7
TGTGCCAGCAGTCATTCCCGCAGGACTACCTTCCACGAGCAGTACTTC
CASSHSRRTTFHEQYF
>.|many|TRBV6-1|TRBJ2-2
TGTGCCAGCAGTGAATTACCCGCCGGGGAGCTGTTTTTT
CASSELPAGELFF
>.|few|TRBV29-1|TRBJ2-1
TGCAGCGTTGAAGGTAGCGGTAACAATGAGCAGTTCTTC
CSVEGSGNNEQFF
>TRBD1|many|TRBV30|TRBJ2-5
TGTGCCTGGACCCCCGGGACAGGGGGAGAGACCCAGTACTTC
CAWTPGTGGETQYF
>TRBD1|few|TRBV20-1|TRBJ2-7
TGCAGTGCTAGAGATCGCTTTACGGACAGGTCGAGCTCCTACGAGCAGTACTTC
CSARDRFTDRSSSYEQYF
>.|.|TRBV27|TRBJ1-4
TGTGCCAGCAGCCCTATAAATATGGCTAATGAAAAACTGTTTTTT
CASSPINMANEKLFF
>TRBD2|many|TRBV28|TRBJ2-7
TGTGCCAGCAGTTTGCCCCTTGGTAGCGGGAGGGTCTCCTACGAGCAGTACTTC
CASSLPLGSGRVSYEQYF
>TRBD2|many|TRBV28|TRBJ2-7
TGTGCCAGCAGTTTACGGACTAGCGGGAGCTTTTTCCGCGAGCAGTACTTC
CASSLRTSGSFFREQYF
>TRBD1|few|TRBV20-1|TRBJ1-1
TGCAGTGCCCCTACCAACAGGGGAAGAAACACTGAAGCTTTCTTT
CSAPTNRGRNTEAFF
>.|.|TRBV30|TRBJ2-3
TGTGCCTGGAGTGAGGGGCAGACTAGCACAGATACGCAGTATTTT
CAWSEGQTSTDTQYF
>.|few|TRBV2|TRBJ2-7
TGTGCCACCAGTTCTCGCACCCACTACGAGCAGTACTTC
CATSSRTHYEQYF
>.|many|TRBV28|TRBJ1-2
TGTGCCAGCAGACGGACTGGTTATGGCTACACCTTC
CASRRTGYGYTF